Detailed here is one TCR beta chain. The target antigen is unknown. These data are taken from a study of cytomegalovirus exposure and HLA in healthy donors. Study results and caveats: According to an earlier analysis, most TCR beta V segments yielded productive rearrangements about 90% or about 30% of the time.

The CDR3 totals 16 residues. 60 Vbeta and 13 Jbeta primers were used in PCR. Here immunoSEQ multiplex PCR was the method, and the copy in TCRdb shows in-frame clones only, minus some. This sample yields roughly 110,000 clones, of which 60% to 80% are seen a single time; approximately 5% belongs to the top ten. Everyone who donated was a healthy bone marrow donor. The sample consisted of PBMCs. V and J are TRBV21-1 and TRBJ2-3; the table's D call, TRBD2, has no DNA check behind it. TRBV21-1 corresponds to a pseudogene. The receptor was isolated from a woman aged 30 to 39 in good health and CMV-seropositive. CDR3 in DNA: TGTGCCAGCAGCGAAGATCTAGACGGTGCGGGGGATACGCAGTATTTT. Translation gives CASSEDLDGAGDTQYF.